The 6 T cell receptor beta chains below come from one sample, sequenced in a study of cytomegalovirus exposure and HLA in healthy donors. Method: immunoSEQ multiplex PCR; TCRdb's copy keeps in-frame clones and lacks some. The profile shows 130,000 to 150,000 clones, just under 90% of them singletons. Sequenced input: PBMCs. Receptor source: a woman younger than 45 in good health and CMV-seropositive.

The rearrangement links TRBV6-1 to TRBJ2-5; D possibly corresponds to TRBD2 (6 bases). The CDR3 consists of 13 residues. The germline V gene encodes CDR1 MNHNS and CDR2 SASEGT. The CDR3 region is CAGGGPEGETQYF. The CDR3 region has the DNA TGTGCTGGCGGCGGCCCGGAGGGAGAGACCCAGTACTTC.

The rearrangement links TRBV29-1 to TRBJ1-5, with TRBD1 identical over 7 bases. J lost 12 bases, V lost 2 bases, and 4 bases had no gene match. The CDR3 runs to 11 residues. Germline CDR1 SQVTM, CDR2 ANQGSEA. CDR3 protein: CSVEMAGGQHF. Written as DNA, the CDR3 is TGCAGCGTTGAAATGGCAGGGGGCCAGCATTTT.

V usage is TRBV28 and J usage is TRBJ2-7; 8 bases map to TRBD1. With V trimmed by 8 bases and J by 3 bases, 6 bases remained unmatched. CDR3 size: 13 residues. The germline CDR1 and CDR2 sequences are MDHEN and SYDVKM. The CDR3 region is CASARTGFYEQYF. CDR3 in DNA: TGTGCCAGCGCTCGGACAGGGTTCTACGAGCAGTACTTC. Looking up the rest from reference TRBV28 and TRBJ2-7 gives the full variable domain: DVKVTQSSRYLVKRTGEKVFLECVQDMDHENMFWYRQDPGLGLRLIYFSYDVKMKEKGDIPEGYSVSREKKERFSLILESASTNQTSMYLCASARTGFYEQYFGPGTRLTVT.

The chain recombines TRBV2 with TRBJ2-7; 7 nucleotides match TRBD1. The germline V gene has CDR1 SNHLY and CDR2 FYNNEI. The J segment lost 3 bases and the V segment lost 2 bases, leaving 4 bases of the junction unmatched. The CDR3 extends over 14 amino acids. The CDR3, as DNA: TGTGCCAGCAGTGAACTTGGGACAGACTACGAGCAGTACTTC. This codes for CASSELGTDYEQYF.

The chain links TRBV5-1 to TRBJ1-3; D gene uncertain. The CDR3 has 17 residues. Germline assignment: CDR1 SGHRS and CDR2 YFSETQ. Trimming left V 3 bases short and J 1 base short, with 17 bases between. CDR3 DNA: TGCGCCAGCAGCTCTCCGTTTTCAGGAACTTCTGGAAACACCATATATTTT. As protein: CASSSPFSGTSGNTIYF. The full variable domain, in which reference TRBV5-1 and TRBJ1-3 provide the parts outside the CDR3, is KAGVTQTPRYLIKTRGQQVTLSCSPISGHRSVSWYQQTPGQGLQFLFEYFSETQRNKGNFPGRFSGRQFSNSRSEMNVSTLELGDSALYLCASSSPFSGTSGNTIYFGEGSWLTVV.

The chain employs TRBV4-1 and TRBJ2-7; D is perhaps TRBD2 (6 bases). The germline V and J ends were trimmed by 6 bases and 0 bases, with 15 bases remaining between them. Germline CDR1 and CDR2: MGHRA and YSYEKL. This CDR3 is built from 15 residues. The CDR3 loop is CASSPIGSGSYEQYF. The CDR3 coding sequence is TGCGCCAGCAGTCCCATTGGTAGCGGCTCCTACGAGCAGTACTTC.